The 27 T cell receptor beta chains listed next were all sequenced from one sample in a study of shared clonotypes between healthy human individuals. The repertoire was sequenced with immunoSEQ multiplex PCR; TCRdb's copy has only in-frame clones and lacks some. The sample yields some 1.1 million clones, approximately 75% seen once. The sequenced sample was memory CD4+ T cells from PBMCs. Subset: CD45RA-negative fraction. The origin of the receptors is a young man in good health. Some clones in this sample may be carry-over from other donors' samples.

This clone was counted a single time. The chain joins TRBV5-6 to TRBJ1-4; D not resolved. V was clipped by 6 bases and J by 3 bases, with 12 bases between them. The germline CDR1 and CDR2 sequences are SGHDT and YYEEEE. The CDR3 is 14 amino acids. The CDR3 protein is CASTEWGANEKLFF. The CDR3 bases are TGTGCCAGCACCGAATGGGGAGCTAATGAAAAACTGTTTTTT.

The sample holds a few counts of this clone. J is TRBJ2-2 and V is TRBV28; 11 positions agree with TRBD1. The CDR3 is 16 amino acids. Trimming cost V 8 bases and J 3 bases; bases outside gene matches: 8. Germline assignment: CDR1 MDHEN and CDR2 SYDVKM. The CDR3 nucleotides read TGTGCCAGCGGGCGACGGACAGGGGGCGACACCGGGGAGCTGTTTTTT. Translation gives CASGRRTGGDTGELFF.

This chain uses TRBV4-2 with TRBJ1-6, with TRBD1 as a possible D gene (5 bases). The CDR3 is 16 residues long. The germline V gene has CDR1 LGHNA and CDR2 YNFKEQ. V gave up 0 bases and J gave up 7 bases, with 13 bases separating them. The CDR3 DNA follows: TGTGCCAGCAGCCAAGACCCCGGGACTTTAAATTCACCCCTCCACTTT. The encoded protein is CASSQDPGTLNSPLHF.

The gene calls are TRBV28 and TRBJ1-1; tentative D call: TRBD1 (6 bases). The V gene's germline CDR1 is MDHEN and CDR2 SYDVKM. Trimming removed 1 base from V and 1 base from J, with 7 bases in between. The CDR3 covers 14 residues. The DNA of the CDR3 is TGTGCCAGCAGTTTATCGGGGGCGAACACTGAAGCTTTCTTT. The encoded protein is CASSLSGANTEAFF.

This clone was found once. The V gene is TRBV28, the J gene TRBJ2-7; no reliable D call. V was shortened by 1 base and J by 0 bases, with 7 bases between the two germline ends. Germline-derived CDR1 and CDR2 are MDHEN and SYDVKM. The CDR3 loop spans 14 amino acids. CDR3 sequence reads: CASSLFAGSYEQYF. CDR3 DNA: TGTGCCAGCAGTTTATTTGCAGGCTCCTACGAGCAGTACTTC.

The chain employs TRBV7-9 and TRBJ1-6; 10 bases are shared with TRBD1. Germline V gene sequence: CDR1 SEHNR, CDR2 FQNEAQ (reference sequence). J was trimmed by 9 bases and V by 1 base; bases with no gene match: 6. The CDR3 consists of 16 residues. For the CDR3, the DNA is TGTGCCAGCAGCTTAGGACGGACAGGGGGTAGTTCACCCCTCCACTTT. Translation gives CASSLGRTGGSSPLHF.

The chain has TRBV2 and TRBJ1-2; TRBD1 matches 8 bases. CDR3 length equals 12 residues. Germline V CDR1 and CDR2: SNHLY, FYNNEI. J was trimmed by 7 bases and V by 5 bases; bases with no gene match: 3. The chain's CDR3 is CASSRTGSGYTF. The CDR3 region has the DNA TGTGCCAGCAGTCGGACAGGGTCTGGCTACACCTTC.

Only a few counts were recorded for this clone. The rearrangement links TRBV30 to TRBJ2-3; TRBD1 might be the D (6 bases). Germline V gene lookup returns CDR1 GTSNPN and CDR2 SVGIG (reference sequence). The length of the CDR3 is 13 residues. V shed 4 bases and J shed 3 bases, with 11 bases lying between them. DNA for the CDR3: TGTGCCTGGAATAGGGGGATTACAGATACGCAGTATTTT. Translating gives CAWNRGITDTQYF. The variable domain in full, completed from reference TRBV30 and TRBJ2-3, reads SQTIHQWPATLVQPVGSPLSLECTVEGTSNPNLYWYRQAAGRGLQLLFYSVGIGQISSEVPQNLSASRPQDRQFILSSKKLLLSDSGFYLCAWNRGITDTQYFGPGTRLTVL.

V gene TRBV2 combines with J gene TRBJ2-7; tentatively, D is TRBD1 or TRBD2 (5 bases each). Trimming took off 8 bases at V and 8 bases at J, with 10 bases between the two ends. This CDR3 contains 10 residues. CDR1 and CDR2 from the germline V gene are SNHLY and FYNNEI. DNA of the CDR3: TGTGCCAGCGGAGAGGGACAGCAGTACTTC. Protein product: CASGEGQQYF. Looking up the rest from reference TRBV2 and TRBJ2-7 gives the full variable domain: EPEVTQTPSHQVTQMGQEVILRCVPISNHLYFYWYRQILGQKVEFLVSFYNNEISEKSEIFDDQFSVERPDGSNFTLKIRSTKLEDSAMYFCASGEGQQYFGPGTRLTVT.

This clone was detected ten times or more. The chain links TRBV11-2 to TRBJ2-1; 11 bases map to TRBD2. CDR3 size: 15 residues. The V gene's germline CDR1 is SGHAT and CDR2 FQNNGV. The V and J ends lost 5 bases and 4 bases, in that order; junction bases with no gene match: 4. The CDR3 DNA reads TGTGCCAGCAGCAAGGGGACTAGCGGATACAATGAGCAGTTCTTC. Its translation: CASSKGTSGYNEQFF.

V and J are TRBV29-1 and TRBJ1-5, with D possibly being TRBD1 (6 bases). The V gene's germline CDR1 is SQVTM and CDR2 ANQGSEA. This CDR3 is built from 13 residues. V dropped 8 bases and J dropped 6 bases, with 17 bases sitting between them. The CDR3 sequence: CSFIMGAGQPQHF. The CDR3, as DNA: TGCAGCTTCATTATGGGGGCTGGTCAGCCCCAGCATTTT.

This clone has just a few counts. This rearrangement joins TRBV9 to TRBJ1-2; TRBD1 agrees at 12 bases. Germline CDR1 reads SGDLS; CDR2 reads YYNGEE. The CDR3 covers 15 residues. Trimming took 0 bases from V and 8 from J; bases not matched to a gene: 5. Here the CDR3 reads CASSVVGQGARGYTF. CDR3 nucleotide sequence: TGTGCCAGCAGCGTAGTGGGACAGGGGGCGCGGGGCTACACCTTC.

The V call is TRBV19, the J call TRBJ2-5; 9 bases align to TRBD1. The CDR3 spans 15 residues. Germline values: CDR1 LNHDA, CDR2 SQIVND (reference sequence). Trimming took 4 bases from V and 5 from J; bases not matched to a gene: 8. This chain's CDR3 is CASSRGQGTGETQYF. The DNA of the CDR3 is TGTGCCAGTAGTAGGGGACAGGGCACGGGGGAGACCCAGTACTTC.

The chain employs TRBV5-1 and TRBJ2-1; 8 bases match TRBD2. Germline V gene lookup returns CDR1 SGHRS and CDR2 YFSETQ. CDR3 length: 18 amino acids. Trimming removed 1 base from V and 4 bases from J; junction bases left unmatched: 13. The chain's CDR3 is CASSLSPSTGGIYNEQFF. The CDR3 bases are TGCGCCAGCAGCTTGTCACCCTCAACGGGAGGGATATACAATGAGCAGTTCTTC.

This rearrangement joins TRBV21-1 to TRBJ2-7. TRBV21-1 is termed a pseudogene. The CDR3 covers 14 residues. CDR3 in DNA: TGTGCCAGGGGTTTGGTAGAGGGGACCTACGAGCAGTACTTC. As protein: CARGLVEGTYEQYF.

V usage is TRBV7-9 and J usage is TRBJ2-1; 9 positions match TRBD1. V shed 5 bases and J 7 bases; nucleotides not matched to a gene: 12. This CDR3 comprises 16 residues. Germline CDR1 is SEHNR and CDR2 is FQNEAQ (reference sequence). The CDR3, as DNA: TGTGCCAGCAGCCTGAAGGGACAGGGAGTAGGGAATGAGCAGTTCTTC. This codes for CASSLKGQGVGNEQFF.

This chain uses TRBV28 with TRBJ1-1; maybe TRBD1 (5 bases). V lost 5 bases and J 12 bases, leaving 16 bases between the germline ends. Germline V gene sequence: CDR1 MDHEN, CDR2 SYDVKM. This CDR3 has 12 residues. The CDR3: CASSRPGPQTFF. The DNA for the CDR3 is TGTGCCAGCAGTCGACCGGGGCCGCAGACTTTCTTT.

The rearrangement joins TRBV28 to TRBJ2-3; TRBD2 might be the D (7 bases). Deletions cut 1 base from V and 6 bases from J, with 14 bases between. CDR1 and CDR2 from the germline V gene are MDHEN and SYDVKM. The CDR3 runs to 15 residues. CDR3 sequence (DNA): TGTGCCAGCAGTTTATTCGGGCGGGGGCCCGATACGCAGTATTTT. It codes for CASSLFGRGPDTQYF. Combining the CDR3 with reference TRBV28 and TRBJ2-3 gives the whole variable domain DVKVTQSSRYLVKRTGEKVFLECVQDMDHENMFWYRQDPGLGLRLIYFSYDVKMKEKGDIPEGYSVSREKKERFSLILESASTNQTSMYLCASSLFGRGPDTQYFGPGTRLTVL.

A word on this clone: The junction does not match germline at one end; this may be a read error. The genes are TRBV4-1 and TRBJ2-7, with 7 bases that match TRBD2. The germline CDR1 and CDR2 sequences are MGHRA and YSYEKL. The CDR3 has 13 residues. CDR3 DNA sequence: TGCGCCAGCAGTCAAGCGGGGTCCTACGAGCAGTACTTC. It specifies CASSQAGSYEQYF.

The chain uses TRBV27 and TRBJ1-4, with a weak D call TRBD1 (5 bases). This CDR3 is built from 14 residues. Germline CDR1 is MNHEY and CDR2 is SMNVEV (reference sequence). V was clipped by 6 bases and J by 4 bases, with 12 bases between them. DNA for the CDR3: TGTGCCAGCAGGGTGAGGGGCTATAATGAAAAACTGTTTTTT. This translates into CASRVRGYNEKLFF.

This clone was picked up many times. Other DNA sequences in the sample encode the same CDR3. CDR3 region: CASSVGTSVNTGELFF. The CDR3 DNA reads as TGTGCCAGCAGCGTGGGGACTAGCGTCAACACCGGGGAGCTGTTTTTT. The rearrangement uses TRBV9 and TRBJ2-2, with 10 positions matching TRBD2. J was trimmed by 2 bases and V by 2 bases; bases with no gene match: 3. The V gene's germline CDR1 is SGDLS and CDR2 YYNGEE. CDR3 size: 16 residues.

The DNA for the CDR3 is TGTGCCAGCAGTCCCTCGTGGGGAGCCGGGGAGCTGTTTTTT. It yields the protein CASSPSWGAGELFF. The rearrangement uses TRBV27 and TRBJ2-2; D is possibly TRBD2 (5 bases). The CDR3 runs 14 residues. The V end was cut by 5 bases, the J end by 6 bases, with 13 bases between. CDR1 is MNHEY, CDR2 SMNVEV, per germline (reference sequence).

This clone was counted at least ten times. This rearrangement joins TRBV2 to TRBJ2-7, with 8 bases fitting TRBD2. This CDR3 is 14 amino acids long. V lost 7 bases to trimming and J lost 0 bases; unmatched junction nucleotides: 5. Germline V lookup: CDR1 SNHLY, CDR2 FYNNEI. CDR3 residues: CASTRSGSSYEQYF. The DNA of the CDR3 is TGTGCCAGCACCAGAAGCGGGAGCTCCTACGAGCAGTACTTC.

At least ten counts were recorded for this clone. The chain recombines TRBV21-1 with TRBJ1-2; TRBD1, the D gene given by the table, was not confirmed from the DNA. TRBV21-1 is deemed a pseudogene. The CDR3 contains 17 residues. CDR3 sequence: CASSDRDRGVGNYGYTF. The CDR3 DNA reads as TGTGCCAGCAGCGACCGGGACAGGGGGGTAGGGAACTATGGCTACACCTTC.

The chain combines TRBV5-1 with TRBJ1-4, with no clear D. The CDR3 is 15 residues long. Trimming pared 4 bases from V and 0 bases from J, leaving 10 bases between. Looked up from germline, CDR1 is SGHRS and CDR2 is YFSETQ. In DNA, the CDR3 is TGCGCCAGCAGCACCATAGATCCAACTAATGAAAAACTGTTTTTT. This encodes CASSTIDPTNEKLFF.

The CDR3 DNA follows: TGCGCCAGCAGCCAAGCTCCAGACAGGGGATCCTACGAGCAGTACTTC. Protein: CASSQAPDRGSYEQYF. The chain combines TRBV4-1 with TRBJ2-7, with TRBD1 matching over 8 bases. Germline CDR1 reads MGHRA; CDR2 reads YSYEKL. The CDR3 is 16 amino acids. The V and J ends lost 1 base and 1 base, in that order; junction bases with no gene match: 6.

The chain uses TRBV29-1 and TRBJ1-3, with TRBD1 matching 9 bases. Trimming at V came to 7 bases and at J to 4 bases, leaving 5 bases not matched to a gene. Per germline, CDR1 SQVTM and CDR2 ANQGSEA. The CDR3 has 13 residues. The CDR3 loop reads CSGGTGPGNTIYF. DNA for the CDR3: TGCAGCGGGGGGACAGGGCCCGGAAACACCATATATTTT.